A single sample gave rise to the 2 T cell receptor beta chains below, sequenced in a study of preoperative IRX-2 immunotherapy in early breast cancer. Profiling relied on immunoSEQ multiplex PCR, and the TCRdb table lists in-frame clones only, not all of them. The data contain around 34,000 clones, about 95% of them seen just once; the ten biggest clones take up about 6.8%. Described treatment: preoperative locoregional IRX-2 cytokine immunotherapy. Sample collection was performed from a patient treated with IRX-2 immunotherapy. These receptors were obtained from a human donor with breast cancer.

The chain uses TRBV9 and TRBJ2-7; 7 nucleotides align to TRBD1. V shed 3 bases and J 4 bases; nucleotides not matched to a gene: 10. This CDR3 contains 15 residues. Per the germline V gene, CDR1 is SGDLS and CDR2 is YYNGEE. The CDR3 loop is CASSGGGAAPYEQYF. The CDR3 DNA sequence: TGTGCCAGCAGCGGAGGGGGCGCCGCCCCTTACGAGCAGTACTTC.

This clone is a singleton in its sample. The chain couples TRBV6-5 to TRBJ1-6, with D unresolved. The CDR3 is 13 residues long. Trimming pared 8 bases from V and 0 bases from J, leaving 5 bases between. Germline V gives CDR1 MNHEY, CDR2 SVGAGI. CDR3 region: CASRDSYNSPLHF. The CDR3 DNA follows: TGTGCCAGCCGGGACTCCTATAATTCACCCCTCCACTTT.